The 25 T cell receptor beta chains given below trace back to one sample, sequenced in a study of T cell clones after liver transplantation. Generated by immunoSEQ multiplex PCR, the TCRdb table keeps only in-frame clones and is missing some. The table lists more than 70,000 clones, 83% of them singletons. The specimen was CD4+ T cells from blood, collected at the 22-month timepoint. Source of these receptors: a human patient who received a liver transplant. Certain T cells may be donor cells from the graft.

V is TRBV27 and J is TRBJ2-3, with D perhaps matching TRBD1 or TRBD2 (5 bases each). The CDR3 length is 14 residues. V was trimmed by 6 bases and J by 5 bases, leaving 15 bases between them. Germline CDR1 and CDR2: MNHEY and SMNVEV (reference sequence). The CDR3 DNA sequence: TGTGCCAGCAGGCTTCGAGGGGCTGGAGATACGCAGTATTTT. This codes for CASRLRGAGDTQYF.

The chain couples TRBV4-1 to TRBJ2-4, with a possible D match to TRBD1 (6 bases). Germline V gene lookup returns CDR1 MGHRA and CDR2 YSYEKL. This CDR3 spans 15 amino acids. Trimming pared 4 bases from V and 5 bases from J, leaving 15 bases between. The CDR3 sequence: CASSPRGGFQNIQYF. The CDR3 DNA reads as TGCGCCAGCAGCCCCAGAGGGGGTTTCCAAAACATTCAGTACTTC.

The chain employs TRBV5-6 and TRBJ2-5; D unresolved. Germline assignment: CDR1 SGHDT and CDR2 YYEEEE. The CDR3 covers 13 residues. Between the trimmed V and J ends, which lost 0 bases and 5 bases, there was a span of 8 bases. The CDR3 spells CASSLESQETQYF. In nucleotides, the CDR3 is TGTGCCAGCAGCTTGGAGTCTCAGGAGACCCAGTACTTC.

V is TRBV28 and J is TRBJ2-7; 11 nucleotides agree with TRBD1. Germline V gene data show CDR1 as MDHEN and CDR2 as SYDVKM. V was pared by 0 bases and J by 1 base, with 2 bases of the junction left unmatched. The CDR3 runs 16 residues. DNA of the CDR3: TGTGCCAGCAGTTTATGGGGGACAGGGGGGTCCTACGAGCAGTACTTC. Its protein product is CASSLWGTGGSYEQYF.

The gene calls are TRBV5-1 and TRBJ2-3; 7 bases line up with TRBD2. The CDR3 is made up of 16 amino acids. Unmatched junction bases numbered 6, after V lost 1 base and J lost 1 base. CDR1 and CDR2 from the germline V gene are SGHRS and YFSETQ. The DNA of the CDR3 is TGCGCCAGCAGCTTGCCCCCAACTAGCGGCACAGATACGCAGTATTTT. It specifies CASSLPPTSGTDTQYF.

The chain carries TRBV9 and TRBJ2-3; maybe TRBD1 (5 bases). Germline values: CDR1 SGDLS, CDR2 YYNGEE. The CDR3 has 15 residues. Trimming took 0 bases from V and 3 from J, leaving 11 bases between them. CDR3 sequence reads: CASSVVPGKTDTQYF. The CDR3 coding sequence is TGTGCCAGCAGCGTAGTTCCAGGGAAGACAGATACGCAGTATTTT.

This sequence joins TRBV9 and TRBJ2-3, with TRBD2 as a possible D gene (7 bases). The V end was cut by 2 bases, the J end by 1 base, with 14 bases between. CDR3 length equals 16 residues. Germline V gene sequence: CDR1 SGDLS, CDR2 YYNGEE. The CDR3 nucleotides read TGTGCCAGCAGCGTCCTCCCGGGGGGCCGCACAGATACGCAGTATTTT. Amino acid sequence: CASSVLPGGRTDTQYF. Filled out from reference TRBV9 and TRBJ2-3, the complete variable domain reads DSGVTQTPKHLITATGQRVTLRCSPRSGDLSVYWYQQSLDQGLQFLIQYYNGEERAKGNILERFSAQQFPDLHSELNLSSLELGDSALYFCASSVLPGGRTDTQYFGPGTRLTVL.

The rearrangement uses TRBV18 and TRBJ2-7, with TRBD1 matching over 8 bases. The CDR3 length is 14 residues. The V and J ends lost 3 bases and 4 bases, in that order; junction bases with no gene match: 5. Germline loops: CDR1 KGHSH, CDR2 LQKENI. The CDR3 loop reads CASSPGTGGYEQYF. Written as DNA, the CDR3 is TGTGCCAGCTCACCCGGGACAGGAGGATACGAGCAGTACTTC.

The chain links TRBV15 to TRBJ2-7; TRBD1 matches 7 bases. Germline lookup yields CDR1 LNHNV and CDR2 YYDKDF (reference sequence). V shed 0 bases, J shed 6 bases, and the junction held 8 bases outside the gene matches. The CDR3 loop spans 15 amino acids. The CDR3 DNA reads TGTGCCACCAGCAGAGATCTCGAGGGGGCCAGCGAGCAGTACTTC. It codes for CATSRDLEGASEQYF. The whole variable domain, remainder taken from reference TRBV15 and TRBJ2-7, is DAMVIQNPRYQVTQFGKPVTLSCSQTLNHNVMYWYQQKSSQAPKLLFHYYDKDFNNEADTPDNFQSRRPNTSFCFLDIRSPGLGDTAMYLCATSRDLEGASEQYFGPGTRLTVT.

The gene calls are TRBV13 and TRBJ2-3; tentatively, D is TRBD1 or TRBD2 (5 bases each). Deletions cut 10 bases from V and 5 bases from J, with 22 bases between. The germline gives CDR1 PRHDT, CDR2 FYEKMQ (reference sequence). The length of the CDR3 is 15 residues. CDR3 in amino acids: CATRDQKKRGDTQYF. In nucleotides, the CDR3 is TGTGCCACCCGTGACCAGAAAAAGAGGGGAGATACGCAGTATTTT.

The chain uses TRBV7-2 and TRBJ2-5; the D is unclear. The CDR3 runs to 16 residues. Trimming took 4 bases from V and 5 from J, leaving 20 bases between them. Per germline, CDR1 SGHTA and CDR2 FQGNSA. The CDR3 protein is CASSSYRPTVSETQYF. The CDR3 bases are TGTGCCAGCAGCTCCTATCGTCCCACTGTATCGGAGACCCAGTACTTC.

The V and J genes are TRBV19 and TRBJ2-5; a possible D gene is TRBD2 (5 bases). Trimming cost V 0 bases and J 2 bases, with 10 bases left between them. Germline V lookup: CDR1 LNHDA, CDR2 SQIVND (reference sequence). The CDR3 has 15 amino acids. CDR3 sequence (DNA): TGTGCCAGTAGTATAGATCCCCGGGGACAAGAGACCCAGTACTTC. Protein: CASSIDPRGQETQYF.

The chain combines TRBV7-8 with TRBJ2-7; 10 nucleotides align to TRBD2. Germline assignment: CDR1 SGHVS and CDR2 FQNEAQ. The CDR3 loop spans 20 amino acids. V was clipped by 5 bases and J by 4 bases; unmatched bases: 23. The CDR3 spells CASSHTLNRWLAGDQYEQYF. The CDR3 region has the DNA TGTGCCAGCAGCCATACCTTAAACCGGTGGCTAGCGGGGGACCAGTACGAGCAGTACTTC.

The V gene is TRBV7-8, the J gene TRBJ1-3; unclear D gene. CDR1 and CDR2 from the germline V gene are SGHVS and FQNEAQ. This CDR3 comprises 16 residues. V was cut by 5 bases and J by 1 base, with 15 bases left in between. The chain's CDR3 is CASSPRTGSSGNTIYF. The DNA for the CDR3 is TGTGCCAGCAGCCCCAGGACGGGTTCTTCTGGAAACACCATATATTTT.

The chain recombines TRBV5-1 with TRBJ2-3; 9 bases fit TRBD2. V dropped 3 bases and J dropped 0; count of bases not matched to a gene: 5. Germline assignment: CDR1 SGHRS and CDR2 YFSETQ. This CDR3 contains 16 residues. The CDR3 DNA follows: TGCGCCAGCAGCTGGGGCGGGAGGGCTAGCACAGATACGCAGTATTTT. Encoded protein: CASSWGGRASTDTQYF.

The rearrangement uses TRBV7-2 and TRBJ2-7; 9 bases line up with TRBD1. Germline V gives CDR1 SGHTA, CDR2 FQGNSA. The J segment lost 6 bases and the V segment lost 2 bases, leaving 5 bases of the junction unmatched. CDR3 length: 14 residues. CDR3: CASSLKQGAGEQYF. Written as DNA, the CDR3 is TGTGCCAGCAGCTTAAAACAGGGGGCCGGCGAGCAGTACTTC.

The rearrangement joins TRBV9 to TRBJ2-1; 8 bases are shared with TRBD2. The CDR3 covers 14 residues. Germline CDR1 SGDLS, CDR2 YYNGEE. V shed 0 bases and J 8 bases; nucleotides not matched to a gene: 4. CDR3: CASSVAGGDYEQFF. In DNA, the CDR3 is TGTGCCAGCAGCGTAGCCGGGGGGGATTATGAGCAGTTCTTC.

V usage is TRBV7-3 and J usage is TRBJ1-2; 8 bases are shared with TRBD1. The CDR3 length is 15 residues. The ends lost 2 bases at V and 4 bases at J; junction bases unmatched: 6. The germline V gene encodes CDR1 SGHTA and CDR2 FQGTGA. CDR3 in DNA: TGTGCCAGCAGCTTAGATGGGACAGGTGGCTATGGCTACACCTTC. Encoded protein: CASSLDGTGGYGYTF.

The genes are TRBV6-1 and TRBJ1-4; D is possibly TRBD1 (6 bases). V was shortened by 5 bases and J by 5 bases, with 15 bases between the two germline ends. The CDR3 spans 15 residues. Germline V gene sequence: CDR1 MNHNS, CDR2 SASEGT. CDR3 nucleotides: TGTGCCAGCAGTAACCAGGACAGAAAAAATGAAAAACTGTTTTTT. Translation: CASSNQDRKNEKLFF.

CDR3 nucleotides: TGCAGCGTTGCCCCGACAGGGGGCACGAACACTGAAGCTTTCTTT. Its translation is CSVAPTGGTNTEAFF. The rearrangement uses TRBV29-1 and TRBJ1-1; 10 bases are shared with TRBD1. The CDR3 is 15 residues long. CDR1 SQVTM and CDR2 ANQGSEA come from the germline V gene. The V segment lost 4 bases and the J segment 1 base; nucleotides outside the gene matches: 6.

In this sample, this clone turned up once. The CDR3 here is CASSTSGTRTGYTF. The CDR3 coding sequence is TGTGCCAGCAGCACTTCCGGGACCCGGACCGGCTACACCTTC. This chain connects TRBV2 to TRBJ1-2, with TRBD1 as a possible D gene (5 bases). Germline V gene sequence: CDR1 SNHLY, CDR2 FYNNEI. With 6 bases removed from V and 8 bases from J, the gap between germline ends came to 19 bases. This CDR3 is built from 14 residues.

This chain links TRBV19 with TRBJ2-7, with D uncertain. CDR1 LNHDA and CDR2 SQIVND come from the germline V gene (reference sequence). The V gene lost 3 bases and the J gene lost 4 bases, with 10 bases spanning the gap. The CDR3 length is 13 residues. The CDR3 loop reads CASSIGTPYEQYF. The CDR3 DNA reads TGTGCCAGTAGTATTGGTACCCCGTACGAGCAGTACTTC.

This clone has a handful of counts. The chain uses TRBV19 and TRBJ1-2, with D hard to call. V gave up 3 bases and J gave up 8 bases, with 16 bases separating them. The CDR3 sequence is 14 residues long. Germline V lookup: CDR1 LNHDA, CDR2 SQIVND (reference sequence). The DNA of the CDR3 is TGTGCCAGTAGTATTGATAACGCCCGGAAGGGCTACACCTTC. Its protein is CASSIDNARKGYTF.

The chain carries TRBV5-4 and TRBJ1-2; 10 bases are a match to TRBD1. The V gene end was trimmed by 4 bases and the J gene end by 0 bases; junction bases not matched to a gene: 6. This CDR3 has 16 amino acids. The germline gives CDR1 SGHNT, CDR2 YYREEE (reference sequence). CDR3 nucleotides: TGTGCCAGCAGCCTGGACAGGGGGATAGCTAACTATGGCTACACCTTC. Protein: CASSLDRGIANYGYTF.

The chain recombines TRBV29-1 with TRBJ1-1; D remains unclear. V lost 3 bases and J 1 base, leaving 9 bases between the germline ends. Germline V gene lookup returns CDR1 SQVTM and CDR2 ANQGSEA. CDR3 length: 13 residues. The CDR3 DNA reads TGCAGCGTTGAGAGGTTTGAGAACACTGAAGCTTTCTTT. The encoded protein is CSVERFENTEAFF.